A single sample is the source of the 30 T cell receptor beta chains below, sequenced in a study of blood T cell repertoires in COVID-19. Profiling relied on immunoSEQ multiplex PCR, and the TCRdb table lists in-frame clones only, not all of them. The sample contains around 300,000 clones, about nine tenths of which appear only once. The sample comprised peripheral blood. The receptors derive from a man aged 50-60 years with acute or convalescent COVID-19.

This rearrangement joins TRBV4-1 to TRBJ2-1, with 8 bases aligning to TRBD2. The CDR3 contains 16 residues. Germline assignment: CDR1 MGHRA and CDR2 YSYEKL. V gave up 1 base and J gave up 4 bases; unmatched junction bases: 6. CDR3 amino acids: CASSQGQAGGYNEQFF. The CDR3 nucleotides are TGCGCCAGCAGCCAAGGGCAGGCGGGGGGATACAATGAGCAGTTCTTC.

The CDR3 nucleotides are TGTGCCAGCACCGACAGGGTTAGCTCCTACAATGAGCAGTTCTTC. The encoded protein is CASTDRVSSYNEQFF. The genes are TRBV6-6 and TRBJ2-1; 7 bases match TRBD1. V shed 7 bases, J shed 0 bases, and the junction held 6 bases outside the gene matches. The CDR3 is 15 amino acids. From germline, CDR1 is MNHNY and CDR2 SVGAGI (reference sequence).

The genes are TRBV3-1 (or the pseudogene TRBV3-2) and TRBJ2-1; a possible D gene is TRBD2 (6 bases). Germline V lookup: CDR1 LGHDT, CDR2 YNNKEL (reference sequence). Trimming removed 0 bases at V and 4 bases at J, with 10 bases between. The CDR3 consists of 15 residues. Here the CDR3 reads CASSQDLLAYNEQFF. The CDR3 nucleotides are TGTGCCAGCAGCCAAGATCTACTAGCATACAATGAGCAGTTCTTC.

This chain links TRBV18 with TRBJ1-1; weak D call: TRBD1 (6 bases). Germline V gene lookup returns CDR1 KGHSH and CDR2 LQKENI. The CDR3 is made up of 14 amino acids. Between the trimmed V and J ends, which lost 3 bases and 1 base, there was a span of 9 bases. CDR3 sequence reads: CASSPGAPNTEAFF. In DNA form, the CDR3 reads TGTGCCAGCTCACCGGGGGCCCCGAACACTGAAGCTTTCTTT.

This clone was detected once. The chain joins TRBV5-6 to TRBJ2-7; TRBD1 matches 10 bases. V gave up 4 bases and J gave up 8 bases; unmatched junction bases: 15. The CDR3 contains 16 residues. Germline lookup yields CDR1 SGHDT and CDR2 YYEEEE. The CDR3 sequence is CASSPTPGQGGGQQYF. The CDR3 coding sequence is TGTGCCAGCAGCCCAACTCCTGGACAGGGGGGCGGACAGCAGTACTTC.

The table lists this clone with a count of one. The V gene is TRBV27, the J gene TRBJ2-5, with D perhaps matching TRBD2 (7 bases). This CDR3 spans 15 amino acids. CDR1 is MNHEY, CDR2 SMNVEV, per germline (reference sequence). Trimming pared 8 bases from V and 1 base from J, leaving 17 bases between. The CDR3 DNA follows: TGTGCCAGCGGGGGGCTAGCGGTGTTCCAAGAGACCCAGTACTTC. Its translation: CASGGLAVFQETQYF.

The table lists this clone with a count of one. This rearrangement joins TRBV3-1 (or the pseudogene TRBV3-2) to TRBJ2-2; D not resolved. V lost 4 bases to trimming and J lost 2 bases, with 8 bases between them. The CDR3 runs to 14 residues. Germline assignment: CDR1 LGHDT and CDR2 YNNKEL (reference sequence). In DNA form, the CDR3 reads TGTGCCAGCAGCCCTCAGGTAAACACCGGGGAGCTGTTTTTT. This encodes CASSPQVNTGELFF.

This clone has just one count. V is TRBV3-1 (or the pseudogene TRBV3-2) and J is TRBJ1-1, with D uncertain. V shed 1 base and J shed 4 bases, with 7 bases lying between them. The CDR3 covers 13 residues. Germline CDR1 and CDR2: LGHDT and YNNKEL (reference sequence). The CDR3 region has the DNA TGTGCCAGCAGCCAAGCTCTCCCCACTGAAGCTTTCTTT. It encodes CASSQALPTEAFF.

The CDR3 loop is CASGRGLTNEKLFF. The CDR3 nucleotides are TGTGCCAGCGGCCGTGGACTGACTAATGAAAAACTGTTTTTT. V gene TRBV2 combines with J gene TRBJ1-4; no clear D. Germline CDR1 is SNHLY and CDR2 is FYNNEI. Trimming cost V 8 bases and J 2 bases, with 12 bases left between them. CDR3 length equals 14 residues.

This chain connects TRBV20-1 to TRBJ2-7; the match to TRBD2 covers 10 bases. This CDR3 is 16 amino acids long. J lost 5 bases, V lost 3 bases, and 13 bases had no gene match. CDR1 is DFQATT and CDR2 is SNEGSKA in the germline V gene (reference sequence). The CDR3 is CSASGSSGGSGDEQYF. The CDR3 DNA reads as TGCAGTGCTAGTGGGTCTAGCGGGGGATCAGGGGACGAGCAGTACTTC.

The gene calls are TRBV2 and TRBJ1-5; unclear D gene. Germline assignment: CDR1 SNHLY and CDR2 FYNNEI. The CDR3 contains 13 residues. The germline V and J ends were trimmed by 8 bases and 0 bases, with 8 bases remaining between them. The CDR3 DNA reads TGTGCCAGCGTGCAGAATAGCAATCAGCCCCAGCATTTT. Amino acid sequence: CASVQNSNQPQHF.

V usage is TRBV3-1 (or the pseudogene TRBV3-2) and J usage is TRBJ2-2; TRBD1 agrees at 7 bases. Germline trimming cut 8 bases from V and 6 bases from J; bases unmatched to any gene: 3. CDR3 length equals 12 residues. Per germline, CDR1 LGHDT and CDR2 YNNKEL (reference sequence). Here the CDR3 DNA reads TGTGCCAGCGGGACAGTTCCCGGGGAGCTGTTTTTT. The encoded protein is CASGTVPGELFF.

The chain carries TRBV2 and TRBJ2-3; D uncertain. Per germline, CDR1 SNHLY and CDR2 FYNNEI. The CDR3 has 13 amino acids. Trimming removed 3 bases at V and 4 bases at J, with 8 bases between. The CDR3 DNA is TGTGCCAGCAGTGACATCGGTCCAGATACGCAGTATTTT. Its protein product is CASSDIGPDTQYF.

The genes are TRBV5-5 and TRBJ2-2; no definite D call. CDR3 length: 13 residues. V was clipped by 4 bases and J by 5 bases, with 9 bases between them. Per germline, CDR1 SGHKS and CDR2 YYEKEE (reference sequence). CDR3 nucleotide sequence: TGTGCCAGCAGCGGGCAAAGGACCGGGGAGCTGTTTTTT. Its protein product is CASSGQRTGELFF.

This clone appeared once. The rearrangement joins TRBV7-9 to TRBJ2-3; TRBD1 is a possible D gene (5 bases). Germline V gene lookup returns CDR1 SEHNR and CDR2 FQNEAQ (reference sequence). V was trimmed by 1 base and J by 6 bases, leaving 11 bases between them. This CDR3 spans 14 amino acids. In nucleotides, the CDR3 is TGTGCCAGCAGCTTAGGGGGCTGGCCGGATACGCAGTATTTT. Translation: CASSLGGWPDTQYF.

V gene TRBV11-1 combines with J gene TRBJ2-3; 14 bases map to TRBD2. The CDR3 extends over 16 amino acids. Germline assignment: CDR1 SGHAT and CDR2 FQDESV (reference sequence). Trimming removed 4 bases from V and 7 bases from J; junction bases left unmatched: 7. The CDR3 sequence: CASSSLTSGGAYTQYF. The CDR3 nucleotides are TGTGCCAGCAGCTCCCTGACTAGCGGGGGGGCCTATACGCAGTATTTT.

This sequence joins TRBV7-3 and TRBJ2-2; 13 bases are a match to TRBD2. Unmatched junction bases numbered 3, after V lost 8 bases and J lost 0 bases. This CDR3 is built from 16 residues. Germline V lookup: CDR1 SGHTA, CDR2 FQGTGA. Here the CDR3 DNA reads TGTGCCAGCCGGACTAGCGGGGGCCCGAACACCGGGGAGCTGTTTTTT. The encoded protein is CASRTSGGPNTGELFF. Drawing the rest from reference TRBV7-3 and TRBJ2-2, the complete variable domain is GAGVSQTPSNKVTEKGKYVELRCDPISGHTALYWYRQSLGQGPEFLIYFQGTGAADDSGLPNDRFFAVRPEGSVSTLKIQRTERGDSAVYLCASRTSGGPNTGELFFGEGSRLTVL.

This chain joins TRBV7-9 and TRBJ1-6; tentative D call: TRBD1 (5 bases). Germline CDR1 reads SEHNR; CDR2 reads FQNEAQ (reference sequence). CDR3 length equals 13 residues. V lost 3 bases and J lost 7, with 7 bases in between. The CDR3, as DNA: TGTGCCAGCAGCTTTGACAGAAATTCACCCCTCCACTTT. This sequence encodes CASSFDRNSPLHF.

This chain connects TRBV5-3 to TRBJ1-1, with unresolved D. TRBV5-3 is an ORF, with its function uncertain. V shed 4 bases and J shed 0 bases, with 16 bases lying between them. The CDR3 is 16 residues long. The CDR3 region is CARSRTCPPVNTEAFF. The CDR3 DNA sequence: TGTGCCAGAAGCCGAACCTGCCCGCCGGTGAACACTGAAGCTTTCTTT.

The chain carries TRBV2 and TRBJ1-6; D not resolved. Germline values: CDR1 SNHLY, CDR2 FYNNEI. Trimming left V 4 bases short and J 10 bases short, with 11 bases between. The CDR3 length is 13 residues. The CDR3 bases are TGTGCCAGCAGTGGGGTCGAGGAGTCACCCCTCCACTTT. Its protein is CASSGVEESPLHF.

V is TRBV29-1 and J is TRBJ1-2; TRBD1 matches at 7 bases. V lost 6 bases and J lost 4; bases outside the gene matches: 5. Germline V CDR1 and CDR2: SQVTM, ANQGSEA. The CDR3 totals 12 residues. CDR3 region: CSVTGTAYGYTF. The CDR3 DNA follows: TGCAGCGTGACCGGGACAGCCTATGGCTACACCTTC.

V is TRBV5-4 and J is TRBJ2-5; 8 nucleotides align to TRBD1. This CDR3 is 16 amino acids long. Per the germline V gene, CDR1 is SGHNT and CDR2 is YYREEE (reference sequence). J was trimmed by 0 bases and V by 4 bases; bases with no gene match: 8. CDR3 in amino acids: CASSHPGQGNQETQYF. The CDR3 bases are TGTGCCAGCAGCCACCCAGGACAGGGCAACCAAGAGACCCAGTACTTC.

This chain links TRBV5-4 with TRBJ1-4; D may be TRBD1 (5 bases). The ends were cut back, 4 bases at V and 7 bases at J, with 20 bases in the middle. Germline assignment: CDR1 SGHNT and CDR2 YYREEE (reference sequence). This CDR3 comprises 16 residues. This CDR3 reads CASSVGVGPLAEKLFF. CDR3 nucleotide sequence: TGTGCCAGCAGCGTGGGGGTGGGCCCACTGGCTGAAAAACTGTTTTTT.

The gene calls are TRBV5-8 and TRBJ1-5; D gene ambiguous. The CDR3 is 15 amino acids. CDR1 SGHTS and CDR2 YDEGEE come from the germline V gene. Trimming took 0 bases from V and 0 from J, leaving 7 bases between them. The CDR3 nucleotides are TGTGCCAGCAGCTTGGGGCAGATTAGCAATCAGCCCCAGCATTTT. This gives the protein CASSLGQISNQPQHF. Using reference TRBV5-8 and TRBJ1-5 for the parts outside the CDR3, the full variable domain is EAGVTQSPTHLIKTRGQQATLRCSPISGHTSVYWYQQALGLGLQFLLWYDEGEERNRGNFPPRFSGRQFPNYSSELNVNALELEDSALYLCASSLGQISNQPQHFGDGTRLSIL.

The V gene is TRBV3-1 (or the pseudogene TRBV3-2), the J gene TRBJ1-1, with TRBD1 matching 7 bases. The V gene's germline CDR1 is LGHDT and CDR2 YNNKEL (reference sequence). This CDR3 has 15 amino acids. Losses at the gene ends were 8 bases for V and 0 bases for J; bases not matched to a gene: 9. For the CDR3, the DNA is TGTGCCAGCCGCGAAGGACAGGTTCTGAACACTGAAGCTTTCTTT. Amino acid sequence: CASREGQVLNTEAFF.

The V call is TRBV19, the J call TRBJ1-1; 12 nucleotides line up with TRBD1. The CDR3 contains 16 residues. The J segment lost 5 bases and the V segment lost 6 bases, leaving 10 bases of the junction unmatched. CDR1 LNHDA and CDR2 SQIVND come from the germline V gene (reference sequence). CDR3 nucleotide sequence: TGTGCCAGTAGGCGGGGGGACAGGGGGCCGGGGACTGAAGCTTTCTTT. It is translated as CASRRGDRGPGTEAFF.

The rearrangement uses TRBV24-1 and TRBJ1-3; D gene unclear. CDR3 length equals 12 residues. Deletions cut 10 bases from V and 0 bases from J, with 6 bases between. In germline, CDR1 is KGHDR, CDR2 SFDVKD. The DNA for the CDR3 is TGTGCCACGAGGGACTCTGGAAACACCATATATTTT. This translates into CATRDSGNTIYF.

This rearrangement joins TRBV19 to TRBJ1-2; D gene unclear. V was trimmed by 4 bases and J by 0 bases, leaving 6 bases between them. Germline assignment: CDR1 LNHDA and CDR2 SQIVND (reference sequence). The CDR3 has 13 residues. The CDR3 sequence is CASSTSTNYGYTF. CDR3 coding DNA: TGTGCCAGTAGTACTAGTACTAACTATGGCTACACCTTC.

The sample holds a few counts of this clone. The rearrangement joins TRBV7-3 to TRBJ2-2; D may be TRBD1 (5 bases). Trimming took 4 bases from V and 5 from J, leaving 8 bases between them. The CDR3 extends over 13 amino acids. Germline CDR1 reads SGHTA; CDR2 reads FQGTGA. CDR3 sequence reads: CASSSTATGELFF. The CDR3 bases are TGTGCCAGCAGCTCGACAGCGACCGGGGAGCTGTTTTTT.

This chain joins TRBV18 and TRBJ1-2; D ambiguous. This CDR3 has 14 amino acids. Germline V gene lookup returns CDR1 KGHSH and CDR2 LQKENI. V lost 0 bases and J 4 bases, leaving 9 bases between the germline ends. CDR3 residues: CASSPPSGFYGYTF. The CDR3 DNA is TGTGCCAGCTCACCACCGTCCGGTTTCTATGGCTACACCTTC.